The rows below give T cell receptor beta chains drawn from one sample of a study of Ad26.COV2.S vaccination and SARS-CoV-2 variants. The protocol was immunoSEQ multiplex PCR, while the TCRdb copy is restricted to in-frame clones and leaves out a portion. The sample has 180,000 or so clones, around nine tenths seen once. The sequenced sample was peripheral blood, obtained after recovery from COVID-19. These receptors were collected from a human donor who had recovered from COVID-19. Each CDR3 is given with its conserved first and last residue. A D gene is named only where the DNA matches it firmly. A clone size is listed for some rows: how often the clone was seen (once, few, many), or a class if it is expanded.

cdr3_aa cdr3_nt v_call d_call clone_size j_call
CASFGGVSGEQYF TGTGCCAGCTTCGGGGGGGTCTCAGGCGAGCAGTACTTC TRBV6-5 TRBD2 . TRBJ2-7
CASSQDSGSLSYNSPLHF TGTGCCAGCAGCCAAGACAGCGGGAGCCTCTCCTATAATTCACCCCTCCACTTT TRBV3-1/TRBV3-2 . . TRBJ1-6
CASSEGGILYEQYF TGTGCCAGCAGTGAAGGGGGGATCCTCTACGAGCAGTACTTC TRBV28 . . TRBJ2-7
CASSLYAGEQYF TGTGCCAGCAGCTTGTATGCGGGGGAGCAGTACTTC TRBV7-2 . . TRBJ2-7
CASSYSVRDRDEKLFF TGTGCCAGCAGTTACTCGGTGAGGGATAGGGATGAAAAACTGTTTTTT TRBV6-5 . . TRBJ1-4
CASRSFLAGGVYEQYF TGTGCCAGTAGGAGCTTCCTAGCGGGAGGGGTCTACGAGCAGTACTTC TRBV19 TRBD2 . TRBJ2-7
CASSHAGSRQETQYF TGCGCCAGCAGCCACGCCGGGAGCCGTCAAGAGACCCAGTACTTC TRBV4-1 . . TRBJ2-5
CASSRTKGLSYEQYF TGTGCCAGCAGCCGGACGAAGGGACTCTCCTACGAGCAGTACTTC TRBV7-9 . . TRBJ2-7
CASSSGQGGYTEAFF TGTGCCAGCAGTTCCGGACAGGGGGGGTACACTGAAGCTTTCTTT TRBV27 TRBD1 . TRBJ1-1
CASSSRQGAEGYTF TGTGCCAGCAGCTCACGACAGGGGGCCGAAGGCTACACCTTC TRBV5-4 TRBD1 once TRBJ1-2
CASGLGGGNQPQHF TGTGCTAGTGGTTTGGGTGGGGGCAATCAGCCCCAGCATTTT TRBV12-5 . . TRBJ1-5
CASSLSAPYNEQFF TGTGCCAGCAGTTTAAGTGCACCCTACAATGAGCAGTTCTTC TRBV28 . . TRBJ2-1
CASSPGTAYEQYF TGTGCCAGCAGTCCCGGGACAGCCTACGAGCAGTACTTC TRBV12-3/TRBV12-4 TRBD1 . TRBJ2-7
CASTSGYNEQFF TGTGCCAGCACTAGCGGTTACAATGAGCAGTTCTTC TRBV12-3/TRBV12-4 TRBD2 . TRBJ2-1
CAWSWQGAIYF TGTGCCTGGAGTTGGCAGGGAGCCATATATTTT TRBV30 . . TRBJ1-3
CASTRQENTEAFF TGTGCCAGCACTCGCCAAGAGAACACTGAAGCTTTCTTT TRBV2 . . TRBJ1-1
CASVLGANYGYTF TGTGCCAGCGTCCTGGGCGCTAACTATGGCTACACCTTC TRBV7-9 . . TRBJ1-2
CASSVAGTGGSYTF TGTGCCAGCAGCGTAGCTGGGACAGGGGGGAGCTACACCTTC TRBV9 TRBD1 once TRBJ1-2
CASSPRWGDTQYF TGCGCCAGCAGCCCACGGTGGGGAGATACGCAGTATTTT TRBV5-1 . . TRBJ2-3
CAISGIYIGRNTVSENNEKLFF TGTGCCATCAGTGGGATTTATATAGGGAGGAACACTGTCTCCGAGAATAATGAAAAACTGTTTTTT TRBV10-3 . few TRBJ1-4
CASSYARGSDYTF TGTGCCAGCAGTTACGCAAGGGGGTCCGACTACACCTTC TRBV6-5 . . TRBJ1-2
CASSLEGGIAEAFF TGCGCCAGCAGCTTGGAAGGGGGCATCGCTGAAGCTTTCTTT TRBV5-1 TRBD1 . TRBJ1-1
CASSLGQGKGGELFF TGTGCCAGCAGCTTAGGACAGGGGAAAGGCGGGGAGCTGTTTTTT TRBV7-9 TRBD1 . TRBJ2-2
CASSLGTGGINEQFF TGTGCCAGCAGTTTGGGGACAGGGGGAATCAATGAGCAGTTCTTC TRBV27 TRBD1 . TRBJ2-1
CASSLGTGLRDQPQHF TGCGCCAGCAGCTTGGGGACAGGGCTAAGGGATCAGCCCCAGCATTTT TRBV5-1 TRBD1 . TRBJ1-5
CAWTLMGENSPLHF TGTGCCTGGACCCTAATGGGTGAGAATTCACCCCTCCACTTT TRBV30 . once TRBJ1-6
CASRVDGRATEQYF TGCGCCAGCAGGGTTGACGGGAGGGCCACCGAGCAGTACTTC TRBV5-1 TRBD2 . TRBJ2-7
CASSQEGSREQYF TGCGCCAGCAGCCAAGAAGGGTCGCGCGAGCAGTACTTC TRBV4-1 . . TRBJ2-7
CASSISGAGGSQPQHF TGTGCCAGTAGTATCTCCGGGGCAGGGGGCTCGCAGCCCCAGCATTTT TRBV19 TRBD1 few TRBJ1-5
CSAEPLAENFGETQYF TGCAGCGCTGAGCCTCTAGCGGAAAACTTCGGGGAGACCCAGTACTTC TRBV29-1 TRBD2 . TRBJ2-5
CAISEDRVNEQFF TGTGCCATCAGTGAGGACCGCGTGAATGAGCAGTTCTTC TRBV10-3 . . TRBJ2-1
CASSWWDQQPQHF TGTGCCAGCAGCTGGTGGGACCAGCAGCCCCAGCATTTT TRBV7-9 . . TRBJ1-5
CSVHEGYYGYTF TGCAGCGTTCATGAGGGATACTATGGCTACACCTTC TRBV29-1 . . TRBJ1-2
CASRRSGTSNYGYTF TGTGCCAGCAGACGATCCGGGACAAGTAACTATGGCTACACCTTC TRBV6-6 . . TRBJ1-2
CASGPGPISPLHF TGTGCCAGCGGGCCGGGGCCAATTTCACCCCTCCACTTT TRBV2 . . TRBJ1-6
CRAGTPGYTF TGCAGGGCCGGGACCCCTGGCTACACCTTC TRBV20-1 . once TRBJ1-2
CASSSTGGDSPLHF TGTGCCAGCAGCTCAACTGGGGGCGATTCACCCCTCCACTTT TRBV3-1/TRBV3-2 . many TRBJ1-6
CASSLGLAEFTDTQYF TGTGCCAGCAGCTTGGGACTAGCGGAATTCACAGATACGCAGTATTTT TRBV5-4 TRBD2 . TRBJ2-3
CASSYSGQQETQYF TGTGCCAGCAGTTACTCAGGGCAGCAAGAGACCCAGTACTTC TRBV6-5 . . TRBJ2-5
CASSLDRGTEAFF TGTGCCAGCAGCTTGGACAGGGGAACTGAAGCTTTCTTT TRBV5-5 TRBD1 . TRBJ1-1
CASSTPVGQGDYGYTF TGTGCCAGCAGTACCCCCGTTGGACAGGGAGACTATGGCTACACCTTC TRBV28 TRBD1 . TRBJ1-2
CASSPRTGAYGYTF TGTGCCAGCAGCCCTAGGACAGGGGCCTATGGCTACACCTTC TRBV7-2 TRBD1 . TRBJ1-2